This TCR beta chain is from a study of T cells expressing NK-cell markers. Study-wide context: All TCR beta repertoires analysed originated from sorted CD3+CD56+NKG2C+, CD3+CD56+NKG2C- and CD3+CD56-NKG2C+ T cells. The study's findings and limits: One observes that, in several donors, these clonotypes were also the leading ones within the CD3+CD56-NKG2C+ fraction.

CDR1 and CDR2 from the germline V gene are SGHTA and FQGNSA. The CDR3 runs 16 residues. After re-calling the 5' RACE reads, TCRdb lists one entry per CDR3 protein, DNA absent. The sample table includes about 260,000 distinct CDR3 sequences. In regard to this clonotype: Its target is not known.

The V and J genes are TRBV7-2 and TRBJ2-5; absent DNA, TCRdb's TRBD2 call cannot be checked. The TCR was taken from a man younger than 35 in good health. The sample was blood T cells: a sorted CD56 or NKG2C T cell subset, CD4+ or CD8+ T cells, or bulk PBMC T cells (not recorded which). The CDR3: CASSLSRLAFQETQYF. The variable domain in full, completed from reference TRBV7-2 and TRBJ2-5, reads GAGVSQSPSNKVTEKGKDVELRCDPISGHTALYWYRQSLGQGLEFLIYFQGNSAPDKSGLPSDRFSAERTGGSVSTLTIQRTQQEDSAVYLCASSLSRLAFQETQYFGPGTRLLVL.